A single sample gave rise to the 5 T cell receptor beta chains below, sequenced in a study of vaccination and CD4 T cells after COVID-19. The Oncomine TCR Beta short-read assay sequenced DNA from cultured CD4+ T cells. TCRdb passed the PCR reads through MiXCR, listing each CDR3 protein once. Of 11,000 to 15,000 distinct CDR3 sequences listed, 35% to 55% were seen once; the top ten hold roughly 14%. These TCRs' antigens remain unknown. Treatment noted: roughly 10-day PBMC culture with coronavirus spike peptide pools or control peptides (ViraFEST assay). The sample was CD4+ T cells from blood, cultured in vitro. These receptors were obtained from a human donor who had recovered from COVID-19.

This clonotype was picked up a small number of times. The chain is built from TRBV6-1 and TRBJ2-7, with D unresolved. Trimming took off 0 bases at V and 0 bases at J, with 9 bases between the two ends. Germline V gene data show CDR1 as MNHNS and CDR2 as SASEGT. The CDR3 is 15 residues long. The CDR3 loop is CASSEARLSSYEQYF. The CDR3 DNA follows: TGTGCCAGCAGTGAAGCGAGATTAAGCTCCTACGAGCAGTACTTC.

For the CDR3, the DNA is TGCGCCAGCAGCCAACTCGGGTTTGGAGGCTACACCTTC. It specifies CASSQLGFGGYTF. The chain joins TRBV4-1 to TRBJ1-2; D gene ambiguous. The germline V gene has CDR1 MGHRA and CDR2 YSYEKL. The CDR3 spans 13 residues. V was shortened by 2 bases and J by 8 bases, with 12 bases between the two germline ends.

V and J are TRBV5-1 and TRBJ1-1; D call uncertain. The V gene lost 0 bases and the J gene lost 3 bases, with 12 bases spanning the gap. There are 15 residues in the CDR3. The germline V gene encodes CDR1 SGHRS and CDR2 YFSETQ. The CDR3 sequence is CASSLESVGYTEAFF. CDR3 sequence (DNA): TGCGCCAGCAGCTTGGAGTCGGTCGGGTACACTGAAGCTTTCTTT.

The genes are TRBV2 and TRBJ2-5; D may correspond to TRBD1 or TRBD2 (5 bases each). The V gene's germline CDR1 is SNHLY and CDR2 FYNNEI. CDR3 length: 14 amino acids. The V end lost 6 bases, the J end lost 2 bases, and 13 bases lay between the germline ends. The CDR3 region is CASRSGTNQETQYF. The CDR3 DNA sequence: TGTGCCAGCAGGTCCGGGACGAATCAAGAGACCCAGTACTTC.

This clonotype occurred once. The chain carries TRBV21-1 and TRBJ2-1; TRBD1 is taken as the D call from the table, unchecked against the DNA. TRBV21-1 is listed as a pseudogene. This CDR3 has 16 amino acids. The CDR3 DNA reads as TGTGCCAGCAGCAATCCCTCCGGGACCCTGTACAATGAGCAGTTCTTC. Protein product: CASSNPSGTLYNEQFF.